The present T cell receptor (beta chain) was sequenced within a study of T cells in Graves' hyperthyroidism and ophthalmopathy. Overall study context: Before treatment of any kind, peripheral blood was taken at initial diagnosis. Findings and caveats of the study: Within blood appeared most thyroid clonotypes that had expanded above 0.001. Ophthalmopathy was distinguished from stable hyperthyroidism by 13 V-J signatures.

As concerns this clonotype: The antigen remains unidentified.

CDR1 and CDR2 from the germline V gene are LGHDT and YNNKEL (reference sequence). The V end lost 2 bases, the J end lost 6 bases, and 10 bases lay between the germline ends. CDR3 length equals 14 residues. Graves' hyperthyroidism showing no ophthalmopathy progression within 18 months was considered stable. RNA transcripts yielded amplified TCR beta CDR3 regions. The study used the HTBI primer set for a first-round RT-PCR of the TCR CDR3. TCRdb reprocessed the multiplex PCR reads with MiXCR, giving one entry per CDR3 protein. The sample lists some 510,000 distinct CDR3 sequences; about a fifth were seen once.

The sequencing input was blood. This clonotype was obtained from a man younger than 35 with Graves' hyperthyroidism. V usage is TRBV3-1 and J usage is TRBJ2-2, with D possibly TRBD1 on 5 matching bases. This CDR3 is CASSQTEGAGELFF. CDR3 sequence (DNA): TGTGCCAGCAGCCAAACAGAAGGGGCCGGGGAGCTGTTTTTT.